The 22 T cell receptor beta chains given below trace back to one sample, sequenced in a study of T-cell memory formation after mild COVID-19. TCRdb re-analysed the 5' RACE reads in MiXCR, keeping a single row per CDR3 protein. The sample consists of roughly 49,000 distinct CDR3 sequences, 25% to 35% of them appearing once. Input material: PBMCs or a T cell subset sorted from them (not recorded which). The receptors here all came from a man in his late teens or twenties who had mild COVID-19 (a few samples of this study predate the infection). Cell type and time point are not known.

This rearrangement joins TRBV3-1 to TRBJ2-6; D remains unclear. Germline lookup yields CDR1 LGHDT and CDR2 YNNKEL (reference sequence). The CDR3 totals 16 residues. V was clipped by 3 bases and J by 5 bases, with 14 bases between them. CDR3 bases: TGTGCCAGCAGCCATGCCGAAGGGATCCGGGCCAACGTCCTGACTTTC. The encoded protein is CASSHAEGIRANVLTF.

This chain connects TRBV12-3 or TRBV12-4 to TRBJ1-4; 10 bases are a match to TRBD1. The CDR3 has 14 residues. Trimming cost V 6 bases and J 6 bases; bases outside gene matches: 4. In DNA form, the CDR3 reads TGTGCCAGCAGCTCGGACAGGGGGGATGAAAAACTGTTTTTT. Translating it yields CASSSDRGDEKLFF.

The genes are TRBV6-1 and TRBJ2-6, with D possibly being TRBD1 or TRBD2 (5 bases each). Germline V gives CDR1 MNHNS, CDR2 SASEGT. This CDR3 is built from 15 residues. The V end lost 4 bases, the J end lost 4 bases, and 11 bases lay between the germline ends. The chain's CDR3 is CASSVGGSGANVLTF. For the CDR3, the DNA is TGTGCCAGCAGTGTTGGGGGATCCGGGGCCAACGTCCTGACTTTC.

A few counts support this clonotype. The V and J genes are TRBV20-1 and TRBJ2-3, with 8 bases that match TRBD2. Germline values: CDR1 DFQATT, CDR2 SNEGSKA (reference sequence). This CDR3 contains 14 residues. The junction had 7 bases not matched to a gene; V was cut back by 3 bases and J by 5 bases. In DNA, the CDR3 is TGCAGTGCTAGTGACGGGGGGGCAGGAGATACGCAGTATTTT. Amino acids: CSASDGGAGDTQYF.

The gene calls are TRBV4-3 and TRBJ2-7; TRBD2 aligns across 7 bases. CDR1 is LGHNA and CDR2 is YSLEER in the germline V gene. Losses at the gene ends were 4 bases for V and 3 bases for J; bases not matched to a gene: 15. The CDR3 runs to 17 residues. CDR3 sequence reads: CASSRSQRGRTDYEQYV. The CDR3 bases are TGCGCCAGCAGCCGGAGCCAGCGGGGCCGCACGGACTACGAGCAGTACGTC.

The chain employs TRBV5-1 and TRBJ2-1; 8 nucleotides align to TRBD2. The CDR3 spans 13 residues. The junction had 7 bases not matched to a gene; V was cut back by 5 bases and J by 9 bases. The germline CDR1 and CDR2 sequences are SGHRS and YFSETQ. Here the CDR3 DNA reads TGCGCCAGCAGAAGTAGCGGGGTCGTTGAGCAGTTCTTC. As protein: CASRSSGVVEQFF.

This chain links TRBV24-1 with TRBJ2-1; TRBD2 aligns across 9 bases. The CDR3 extends over 17 amino acids. Germline CDR1 KGHDR, CDR2 SFDVKD. V gave up 3 bases and J gave up 4 bases; unmatched junction bases: 9. CDR3: CATSDPLRAGGYNEQFF. The CDR3 DNA sequence: TGTGCCACCAGTGATCCCTTAAGGGCGGGGGGGTACAATGAGCAGTTCTTC.

Only a few counts were recorded for this clonotype. V gene TRBV29-1 combines with J gene TRBJ1-1; 9 bases line up with TRBD1. V lost 4 bases to trimming and J lost 7 bases; unmatched junction nucleotides: 4. CDR1 and CDR2 from the germline V gene are SQVTM and ANQGSEA. The CDR3 is made up of 12 amino acids. The CDR3 DNA sequence: TGCAGCGTTGGACAGGGGGGAGGTGAAGCTTTCTTT. Translating it yields CSVGQGGGEAFF.

This chain joins TRBV7-8 and TRBJ2-5, with 7 bases identical to TRBD2. The CDR3 runs 17 residues. The trim removed 0 bases at V and 5 bases at J, leaving 12 bases unmatched. Germline V gene sequence: CDR1 SGHVS, CDR2 FQNEAQ. CDR3 nucleotide sequence: TGTGCCAGCAGCTTAGCGGTTGGGGACTACCTTGGTGAGACCCAGTACTTC. This sequence encodes CASSLAVGDYLGETQYF.

The rearrangement joins TRBV6-6 to TRBJ2-3; TRBD2 aligns across 7 bases. CDR1 and CDR2 from the germline V gene are MNHNY and SVGAGI (reference sequence). V shed 6 bases, J shed 1 base, and the junction held 16 bases outside the gene matches. CDR3 length: 18 amino acids. The CDR3 loop reads CASRTTEAGSFGTDTQYF. CDR3 DNA sequence: TGTGCCAGCAGAACGACTGAAGCGGGGTCCTTCGGCACAGATACGCAGTATTTT.

The V gene is TRBV25-1, the J gene TRBJ1-1; D not certain. Trimming took 7 bases from V and 1 from J, leaving 10 bases between them. From germline, CDR1 is MGHDK and CDR2 SYGVNS. There are 13 residues in the CDR3. For the CDR3, the DNA is TGTGCCAGCATTTCCGGTAAGAACACTGAAGCTTTCTTT. Translating gives CASISGKNTEAFF. The full variable domain, completed using reference TRBV25-1 and TRBJ1-1, is EADIYQTPRYLVIGTGKKITLECSQTMGHDKMYWYQQDPGMELHLIHYSYGVNSTEKGDLSSESTVSRIRTEHFPLTLESARPSHTSQYLCASISGKNTEAFFGQGTRLTVV.

The CDR3 is CASSHGQGLKGETQYF. In nucleotides, the CDR3 is TGCGCCAGCAGCCACGGACAGGGGCTCAAGGGAGAGACCCAGTACTTC. The chain joins TRBV5-1 to TRBJ2-5, with TRBD1 matching 9 bases. Per the germline V gene, CDR1 is SGHRS and CDR2 is YFSETQ. Trimming at V came to 4 bases and at J to 4 bases, leaving 11 bases not matched to a gene. CDR3 length equals 16 residues. The variable domain in full, with the rest retrieved from reference TRBV5-1 and TRBJ2-5, is KAGVTQTPRYLIKTRGQQVTLSCSPISGHRSVSWYQQTPGQGLQFLFEYFSETQRNKGNFPGRFSGRQFSNSRSEMNVSTLELGDSALYLCASSHGQGLKGETQYFGPGTRLLVL.

The chain couples TRBV6-2 or TRBV6-3 to TRBJ2-7, with 8 positions matching TRBD1. CDR1 and CDR2 from the germline V gene are MNHEY and SVGEGT. V shed 5 bases and J 3 bases; nucleotides not matched to a gene: 3. The CDR3 has 13 amino acids. The CDR3: CASSTGGLYEQYF. CDR3 nucleotides: TGTGCCAGCAGTACAGGGGGTCTCTACGAGCAGTACTTC.

This clonotype was seen a few times. This chain connects TRBV29-1 to TRBJ1-3, with D hard to call. Germline-derived CDR1 and CDR2 are SQVTM and ANQGSEA. V lost 3 bases to trimming and J lost 0 bases, with 9 bases between them. The CDR3 totals 14 residues. This chain's CDR3 is CSVEAAFSGNTIYF. The CDR3 DNA is TGCAGCGTTGAGGCCGCATTCTCTGGAAACACCATATATTTT. The full variable domain, completed using reference TRBV29-1 and TRBJ1-3, is SAVISQKPSRDICQRGTSLTIQCQVDSQVTMMFWYRQQPGQSLTLIATANQGSEATYESGFVIDKFPISRPNLTFSTLTVSNMSPEDSSIYLCSVEAAFSGNTIYFGEGSWLTVV.

The gene calls are TRBV9 and TRBJ1-2; D gene ambiguous. Trimming cost V 0 bases and J 0 bases, with 6 bases left between them. The germline gives CDR1 SGDLS, CDR2 YYNGEE. There are 14 residues in the CDR3. CDR3 DNA: TGTGCCAGCAGCGTAGGGGTCCCTAACTATGGCTACACCTTC. It specifies CASSVGVPNYGYTF.

This clonotype was seen a few times. V is TRBV12-3 or TRBV12-4 and J is TRBJ2-3; 8 nucleotides line up with TRBD2. CDR3 size: 15 residues. The V gene end was trimmed by 6 bases and the J gene end by 5 bases; junction bases not matched to a gene: 10. Written as DNA, the CDR3 is TGTGCCAGCAGGGCCCCGGGACTAGGTGGAGATACGCAGTATTTT. It encodes CASRAPGLGGDTQYF.

The chain has TRBV4-2 and TRBJ2-1; 10 bases are shared with TRBD2. Germline trimming cut 4 bases from V and 4 bases from J; bases unmatched to any gene: 16. The CDR3 length is 19 residues. CDR1 is LGHNA, CDR2 YNFKEQ, per germline. CDR3 DNA: TGTGCCAGCAGCCTTATGGCTAACCTAGCGGGGGCCATTTACAATGAGCAGTTCTTC. Encoded protein: CASSLMANLAGAIYNEQFF.

This clonotype was counted only a few times. J is TRBJ1-3 and V is TRBV7-2, with D possibly matching TRBD1 (6 bases). The CDR3 extends over 14 amino acids. The ends were cut back, 8 bases at V and 4 bases at J, with 15 bases in the middle. Germline CDR1 reads SGHTA; CDR2 reads FQGNSA. CDR3 DNA sequence: TGTGCCAGCTCAGACCCAGGGGTCGGAAACACCATATATTTT. Protein: CASSDPGVGNTIYF.

This chain connects TRBV5-1 to TRBJ2-5, with D perhaps assigned TRBD1 or TRBD2 (5 bases each). Germline lookup yields CDR1 SGHRS and CDR2 YFSETQ. V was shortened by 1 base and J by 0 bases, with 7 bases between the two germline ends. The CDR3 is 14 residues long. DNA of the CDR3: TGCGCCAGCAGCTTGTGGGGGTACCAAGAGACCCAGTACTTC. Its translation: CASSLWGYQETQYF. Drawing the rest from reference TRBV5-1 and TRBJ2-5, the complete variable domain is KAGVTQTPRYLIKTRGQQVTLSCSPISGHRSVSWYQQTPGQGLQFLFEYFSETQRNKGNFPGRFSGRQFSNSRSEMNVSTLELGDSALYLCASSLWGYQETQYFGPGTRLLVL.

There are a few counts of this clonotype. The J gene is TRBJ2-7, the V gene TRBV12-3 or TRBV12-4; D is possibly TRBD2 (5 bases). The V end lost 1 base, the J end lost 5 bases, and 21 bases lay between the germline ends. The CDR3 covers 17 residues. The CDR3 DNA reads as TGTGCCAGCAGTTTAGGCTACGGGCCGCCCGGGCGGGACGAGCAGTACGTC. It translates to CASSLGYGPPGRDEQYV.

This clonotype was found a few times. The chain is built from TRBV5-1 and TRBJ1-2, with 12 bases matching TRBD1. Losses at the gene ends were 4 bases for V and 5 bases for J; bases not matched to a gene: 9. CDR3 length: 16 amino acids. Germline lookup yields CDR1 SGHRS and CDR2 YFSETQ. The CDR3 sequence: CASSVTGTGGSYGYTF. The CDR3 nucleotides are TGCGCCAGCAGCGTAACCGGGACAGGGGGCAGTTATGGCTACACCTTC.

The chain recombines TRBV5-1 with TRBJ2-1, with a possible D match to TRBD1 (5 bases). Germline V lookup: CDR1 SGHRS, CDR2 YFSETQ. V was pared by 5 bases and J by 6 bases, with 6 bases between. This CDR3 has 11 residues. CDR3 nucleotide sequence: TGCGCCAGCAGAAGGGGCAATGAGCAGTTCTTC. It is translated as CASRRGNEQFF. The variable domain in full, completed from reference TRBV5-1 and TRBJ2-1, reads KAGVTQTPRYLIKTRGQQVTLSCSPISGHRSVSWYQQTPGQGLQFLFEYFSETQRNKGNFPGRFSGRQFSNSRSEMNVSTLELGDSALYLCASRRGNEQFFGPGTRLTVL.